Each of the 32 T cell receptor beta chains below was sequenced from the same sample in a study of human T cells and chemical hapten exposure. TCRdb processed the RACE reads anew with MiXCR; each CDR3 protein has one entry. The repertoire has some 350,000 distinct CDR3 sequences, roughly 6.9% of them found once; the top ten carry 7.5% to 9%. Time point here: patch test 1, 2 weeks after DPC sensitization. As to treatment: therapeutic diphenylcyclopropenone sensitization with weekly scalp DPC. The source material was whole blood, sampled in connection with sensitization to the hapten diphenylcyclopropenone (DPC). The receptors originated from a woman aged 18-29 years with alopecia areata. Some clones in this sample may be carry-over from other donors' samples.

The sample holds many counts of this clonotype. V usage is TRBV7-2 and J usage is TRBJ2-6; D remains ambiguous. V lost 2 bases, J lost 4 bases, and 6 bases lay in between. CDR1 is SGHTA, CDR2 FQGNSA, per germline. The CDR3 contains 14 residues. In nucleotides, the CDR3 is TGTGCCAGCAGCTTAAACGCAGGGGCCAACGTCCTGACTTTC. This sequence encodes CASSLNAGANVLTF.

This rearrangement joins TRBV9 to TRBJ1-2; no definite D call. Trimming removed 3 bases at V and 2 bases at J, with 11 bases between. From germline, CDR1 is SGDLS and CDR2 YYNGEE. This CDR3 comprises 14 residues. The CDR3 loop reads CASSGRDGNYGYTF. CDR3 in DNA: TGTGCCAGCAGCGGCCGAGACGGAAACTATGGCTACACCTTC.

The chain links TRBV29-1 to TRBJ1-1; D not resolved. Trimming stripped 4 bases from V and 0 bases from J, with 9 bases between. The V gene's germline CDR1 is SQVTM and CDR2 ANQGSEA. This CDR3 spans 13 amino acids. CDR3 region: CSVVPTLNTEAFF. The CDR3 region has the DNA TGCAGCGTTGTCCCCACCCTGAACACTGAAGCTTTCTTT. Filled out from reference TRBV29-1 and TRBJ1-1, the complete variable domain reads SAVISQKPSRDICQRGTSLTIQCQVDSQVTMMFWYRQQPGQSLTLIATANQGSEATYESGFVIDKFPISRPNLTFSTLTVSNMSPEDSSIYLCSVVPTLNTEAFFGQGTRLTVV.

This clonotype was found many times. The CDR3 nucleotides read TGTGCCAGCAGTTTAGGTGGGGGTAATAGCAATCAGCCCCAGCATTTT. This encodes CASSLGGGNSNQPQHF. J is TRBJ1-5 and V is TRBV12-3 or TRBV12-4; tentative D call: TRBD1 (5 bases). The CDR3 is 16 residues long. Trimming left V 1 base short and J 0 bases short, with 10 bases between.

The rearrangement joins TRBV2 to TRBJ1-5, with TRBD1 identical over 7 bases. From germline, CDR1 is SNHLY and CDR2 FYNNEI. The J segment lost 6 bases and the V segment lost 7 bases, leaving 3 bases of the junction unmatched. CDR3 size: 12 residues. The CDR3, as DNA: TGTGCCAGCAAAACAGGGGTTCAGCCCCAGCATTTT. Amino acid sequence: CASKTGVQPQHF.

This clonotype came up once. The chain recombines TRBV7-9 with TRBJ1-2; no definite D call. CDR1 is SEHNR and CDR2 is FQNEAQ in the germline V gene (reference sequence). The CDR3 extends over 14 amino acids. Trimming left V 2 bases short and J 3 bases short, with 10 bases between. CDR3 protein: CASSLTGPHYGYTF. The CDR3 bases are TGTGCCAGCAGCTTAACCGGACCGCACTATGGCTACACCTTC.

This clonotype was found a few times. CDR3 protein: CASTPGRGEQFF. The CDR3 DNA is TGTGCCAGCACTCCCGGGCGAGGTGAGCAGTTCTTC. The chain recombines TRBV12-3 or TRBV12-4 with TRBJ2-1; the D is unclear. The ends were cut back, 7 bases at V and 9 bases at J, with 13 bases in the middle. The CDR3 runs to 12 residues.

The rearrangement joins TRBV28 to TRBJ1-6; TRBD1 is a possible D gene (5 bases). V lost 5 bases to trimming and J lost 13 bases, with 15 bases between them. There are 13 residues in the CDR3. The germline CDR1 and CDR2 sequences are MDHEN and SYDVKM. CDR3 loop: CASSLSQGSPLHF. The DNA for the CDR3 is TGTGCCAGCAGTCTATCTCAGGGATCCCCCCTCCACTTT.

This clonotype was recorded at least ten times. The J gene is TRBJ2-1, the V gene TRBV20-1; 7 positions agree with TRBD1. The CDR3 has 13 amino acids. J was trimmed by 7 bases and V by 3 bases; bases with no gene match: 6. Germline-derived CDR1 and CDR2 are DFQATT and SNEGSKA (reference sequence). The CDR3 coding sequence is TGCAGTGCTAGGCTGACAGGGTTGAATGAGCAGTTCTTC. This encodes CSARLTGLNEQFF.

This clonotype has at least ten counts. The J gene is TRBJ2-3, the V gene TRBV5-8; TRBD1 matches 7 bases. The J segment lost 1 base and the V segment lost 4 bases, leaving 6 bases of the junction unmatched. The CDR3 runs to 15 residues. The V gene's germline CDR1 is SGHTS and CDR2 YDEGEE. The CDR3: CASSGGDSRTDTQYF. CDR3 DNA: TGTGCCAGCAGCGGTGGGGACAGCCGCACAGATACGCAGTATTTT. The full variable domain, rest sourced from reference TRBV5-8 and TRBJ2-3, is EAGVTQSPTHLIKTRGQQATLRCSPISGHTSVYWYQQALGLGLQFLLWYDEGEERNRGNFPPRFSGRQFPNYSSELNVNALELEDSALYLCASSGGDSRTDTQYFGPGTRLTVL.

This clonotype was seen a handful of times. For the CDR3, the DNA is TGTGCCATCAGTGAGGGGGACTCTGAGGATGAGCAGTTCTTC. Protein sequence: CAISEGDSEDEQFF. V usage is TRBV10-3 and J usage is TRBJ2-1; maybe TRBD2 (6 bases). The germline gives CDR1 ENHRY, CDR2 SYGVKD. V shed 2 bases and J shed 8 bases, with 13 bases lying between them. The CDR3 consists of 14 residues.

This clonotype was seen ten or more times. J is TRBJ2-7 and V is TRBV7-8; D is unresolved. Trimming took 5 bases from V and 2 from J, leaving 10 bases between them. There are 13 residues in the CDR3. Germline V lookup: CDR1 SGHVS, CDR2 FQNEAQ. The CDR3 sequence is CASSPGRTYEQYF. DNA of the CDR3: TGTGCCAGCAGCCCCGGGCGTACCTACGAGCAGTACTTC.

The sample holds many counts of this clonotype. The chain joins TRBV7-2 to TRBJ1-4; 7 bases are a match to TRBD1. J lost 3 bases, V lost 0 bases, and 1 base had no gene match. The CDR3 sequence is 15 residues long. From germline, CDR1 is SGHTA and CDR2 FQGNSA. The CDR3 DNA sequence: TGTGCCAGCAGCTTAGCCGGGACAGCTAATGAAAAACTGTTTTTT. Protein: CASSLAGTANEKLFF. Full variable domain (outside the CDR3, taken from reference TRBV7-2 and TRBJ1-4): GAGVSQSPSNKVTEKGKDVELRCDPISGHTALYWYRQSLGQGLEFLIYFQGNSAPDKSGLPSDRFSAERTGGSVSTLTIQRTQQEDSAVYLCASSLAGTANEKLFFGSGTQLSVL.

This clonotype was observed at least ten times. The chain employs TRBV6-2 or TRBV6-3 and TRBJ2-6; D not resolved. CDR3 length equals 16 residues. Germline-derived CDR1 and CDR2 are MNHEY and SVGEGT. Trimming stripped 6 bases from V and 0 bases from J, with 12 bases between. The CDR3 spells CASRRIVSSGANVLTF. The CDR3 DNA follows: TGTGCCAGCAGAAGGATCGTGAGCTCTGGGGCCAACGTCCTGACTTTC.

This clonotype was detected a few times. The J gene is TRBJ2-3, the V gene TRBV4-3; D unresolved. The CDR3 is 17 amino acids. Germline CDR1 reads LGHNA; CDR2 reads YSLEER. Trimming removed 7 bases from V and 0 bases from J, with 20 bases in between. This chain's CDR3 is CASILTRSRNSTDTQYF. The CDR3 DNA is TGCGCCAGCATCCTCACCAGGTCACGGAATAGCACAGATACGCAGTATTTT.

The rearrangement uses TRBV6-5 and TRBJ2-1, with TRBD1 matching over 10 bases. CDR3 length equals 15 residues. V lost 4 bases to trimming and J lost 4 bases; unmatched junction nucleotides: 4. Germline CDR1 and CDR2: MNHEY and SVGAGI. This CDR3 reads CASSSPDRGYNEQFF. For the CDR3, the DNA is TGTGCCAGCAGTTCCCCGGACAGGGGGTACAATGAGCAGTTCTTC.

The chain joins TRBV15 to TRBJ2-7, with D unclear. The V gene's germline CDR1 is LNHNV and CDR2 YYDKDF (reference sequence). Trimming removed 0 bases from V and 5 bases from J, with 5 bases in between. The CDR3 extends over 12 amino acids. The CDR3 loop reads CATSREVDEQYF. Written as DNA, the CDR3 is TGTGCCACCAGCAGAGAGGTCGACGAGCAGTACTTC.

This clonotype was observed a handful of times. CDR3 residues: CSARDPAVLREYF. The DNA of the CDR3 is TGCAGTGCTAGAGATCCGGCAGTCCTTCGGGAGTACTTC. This chain links TRBV20-1 with TRBJ2-7; D remains unclear. The ends were cut back, 0 bases at V and 11 bases at J, with 17 bases in the middle. Germline CDR1 is DFQATT and CDR2 is SNEGSKA (reference sequence). This CDR3 is built from 13 residues.

The chain has TRBV6-5 and TRBJ2-7; 10 nucleotides line up with TRBD2. The CDR3 contains 15 residues. V lost 5 bases to trimming and J lost 2 bases; unmatched junction nucleotides: 6. Germline V gene lookup returns CDR1 MNHEY and CDR2 SVGAGI. The CDR3 region has the DNA TGTGCCAGCAGTCGTTATAGCGGGGGGCCCTACGAGCAGTACTTC. This sequence encodes CASSRYSGGPYEQYF.

There are a few counts of this clonotype. CDR3 in DNA: TGCGCCAGCAGCTCCAGGATTGGGCAGGGAGCAGATACGCAGTATTTT. It is translated as CASSSRIGQGADTQYF. V is TRBV5-1 and J is TRBJ2-3; D is possibly TRBD1 or TRBD2 (5 bases each). V dropped 3 bases and J dropped 4 bases, with 18 bases sitting between them. CDR1 and CDR2 from the germline V gene are SGHRS and YFSETQ. The CDR3 is made up of 16 amino acids.

This clonotype showed up just a few times. The J gene is TRBJ2-6, the V gene TRBV5-1; D remains unclear. CDR1 SGHRS and CDR2 YFSETQ come from the germline V gene. V lost 5 bases and J 2 bases, leaving 11 bases between the germline ends. This CDR3 contains 15 residues. CDR3 nucleotide sequence: TGCGCCAGCAGTCGAGACACGGCTGGGGCCAACGTCCTGACTTTC. Its translation: CASSRDTAGANVLTF.

This clonotype was detected ten times or more. The rearrangement uses TRBV6-5 and TRBJ1-2; D gene uncertain. Trimming took off 7 bases at V and 2 bases at J, with 11 bases between the two ends. Germline CDR1 and CDR2: MNHEY and SVGAGI. CDR3 length: 13 amino acids. The CDR3 DNA follows: TGTGCCAGCACCCGAAAACCGAACTATGGCTACACCTTC. Translation: CASTRKPNYGYTF.

This clonotype was observed a few times. The CDR3 DNA reads TGTGCCAGCTCAGCAAACGGGGGCCTGGACTATGGCTACACCTTC. This encodes CASSANGGLDYGYTF. This chain links TRBV18 with TRBJ1-2; maybe TRBD1 (6 bases). Trimming pared 5 bases from V and 3 bases from J, leaving 16 bases between. Germline V CDR1 and CDR2: KGHSH, LQKENI. This CDR3 has 15 amino acids.

CDR3 DNA: TGCGCCAGCAGCTTGGACAGGGGGCAAGGCTATGGCTACACCTTC. Translated, it gives CASSLDRGQGYGYTF. The J gene is TRBJ1-2, the V gene TRBV5-1, with TRBD1 identical over 9 bases. From germline, CDR1 is SGHRS and CDR2 YFSETQ. The CDR3 has 15 residues. J gave up 4 bases and V 0 bases, and 4 bases lay outside the gene matches. Supplemented by reference TRBV5-1 and TRBJ1-2, the full variable domain reads KAGVTQTPRYLIKTRGQQVTLSCSPISGHRSVSWYQQTPGQGLQFLFEYFSETQRNKGNFPGRFSGRQFSNSRSEMNVSTLELGDSALYLCASSLDRGQGYGYTFGSGTRLTVV.

This clonotype has more than one count but fewer than ten. The chain employs TRBV2 and TRBJ1-2; maybe TRBD1 (6 bases). The CDR3 loop spans 11 amino acids. Germline V gives CDR1 SNHLY, CDR2 FYNNEI. Trimming removed 5 bases from V and 8 bases from J, with 9 bases in between. The CDR3, as DNA: TGTGCCAGCAGTACAGGGTTGGGCTACACCTTC. It specifies CASSTGLGYTF.

This clonotype showed up just a few times. V is TRBV7-9 and J is TRBJ2-3; no clear D gene. The CDR3 has 12 residues. V was cut by 11 bases and J by 2 bases, with 11 bases left in between. Germline V gene lookup returns CDR1 SEHNR and CDR2 FQNEAQ (reference sequence). CDR3 sequence reads: CAGVRPTDTQYF. Here the CDR3 DNA reads TGTGCCGGCGTCCGGCCCACAGATACGCAGTATTTT.

This clonotype was detected only a few times. A read error may account for a junction end that differs from germline. The V call is TRBV7-7, the J call TRBJ2-6; D gene unclear. The CDR3 extends over 15 amino acids. Germline CDR1 is SSHAT and CDR2 is FNYEAQ (reference sequence). CDR3 in DNA: TGTGCTAGCACCGGTGGTCGCTCTGGGGCCAACGTCCTGACTTTC. It yields the protein CASTGGRSGANVLTF.

At least ten counts were recorded for this clonotype. The chain couples TRBV2 to TRBJ2-3; D unclear. The CDR3 has 13 residues. Germline CDR1 SNHLY, CDR2 FYNNEI. Deletions cut 2 bases from V and 7 bases from J, with 10 bases between. The CDR3 sequence: CASSESSANTQYF. In DNA form, the CDR3 reads TGTGCCAGCAGTGAATCCTCGGCAAATACGCAGTATTTT.

This clonotype was counted at least ten times. V usage is TRBV7-2 and J usage is TRBJ2-6, with a possible D match to TRBD1 (5 bases). The germline V gene encodes CDR1 SGHTA and CDR2 FQGNSA. The V and J ends lost 5 bases and 2 bases respectively, with 13 bases between them. CDR3 size: 16 residues. CDR3 sequence reads: CASSPTTVPGANVLTF. DNA for the CDR3: TGTGCCAGCAGCCCAACGACAGTACCTGGGGCCAACGTCCTGACTTTC.

This clonotype was counted at least ten times. The chain has TRBV12-3 or TRBV12-4 and TRBJ1-2; D gene ambiguous. V lost 6 bases, J lost 2 bases, and 7 bases lay in between. The CDR3 length is 12 residues. CDR3 coding DNA: TGTGCCAGCAGAAGACGGAACTATGGCTACACCTTC. The encoded protein is CASRRRNYGYTF.

This clonotype was seen ten or more times. The J gene is TRBJ2-1, the V gene TRBV3-1; TRBD1 matches at 7 bases. J was trimmed by 4 bases and V by 0 bases; bases with no gene match: 3. This CDR3 contains 15 residues. CDR1 LGHDT and CDR2 YNNKEL come from the germline V gene (reference sequence). As DNA, the CDR3 is TGTGCCAGCAGCCAAGATTGGGGACAGTACAATGAGCAGTTCTTC. Its translation: CASSQDWGQYNEQFF.

The table lists this clonotype with a few counts. The CDR3 nucleotides read TGTGCCACCAGCAGAGCAGGCGGCCCCTCCGGAAACACCATATATTTT. Its translation is CATSRAGGPSGNTIYF. The rearrangement joins TRBV15 to TRBJ1-3; no clear D gene. CDR1 is LNHNV, CDR2 YYDKDF, per germline (reference sequence). V was cut by 1 base and J by 4 bases, with 14 bases left in between. CDR3 length equals 16 residues.